One T cell receptor (beta chain) is described in this entry. It has no known antigen specificity. No clone much larger than this one lies a single base away; base qualities are absent. The germline V gene (reference sequence) supplies CDR1 LNHDA and CDR2 SQIVND. Deletion took 5 bases off V and 0 bases off J, with a span of 14 bases between the germline ends. The CDR3 has 15 amino acids, counting the end cysteine and phenylalanine. The kept DNA is CDR3 alone, 45 bases in frame from the first base. These data belong to a study of blood T cell repertoires in COVID-19 (dated by TCRdb to the early 2020s). Regarding the study in general: The collaborator samples originated in the United States, Italy and Spain and spanned the acute and convalescent phases of COVID-19. Sample metadata almost always included a de-identified subject ID, COVID-19 status, age in years and sex. Where available, HLA class I and class II types were taken from metadata supplied by the sample provider and were not determined by assay-based typing. Samples were obtained from the ongoing ImmuneRACE study (first 160 participants) and from over a thousand subjects provided by 6 global collaborators. The dataset comprised deeply sampled blood TCRbeta repertoires from subjects exposed to, actively infected with, or recovered from COVID-19. The repertoires were released in a freely available public database meant as a resource for research on the immune response to SARS-CoV-2. The material from the prospective study consisted of cDNA or gDNA derived from T cells, B-cell-depleted T cells, or PBMCs.

The immunoSEQ Assay, a bias-controlled multiplex PCR, was used to amplify TCRbeta CDR3 regions from genomic DNA. From the authors' description of their analysis: The number of nucleated cells in each sample was estimated from the amplification of reference gene primers within the assay. To quantify the absolute abundance of each unique TCRbeta CDR3 rearrangement, sequence reads were collapsed and filtered. For each sample, productive Simpson clonality was calculated as the square root of Simpson's diversity index across productive rearrangements. This immuneACCESS table, as held by TCRdb, lists in-frame sequences with V and J called but not all clones. Of the missing ones, under half trace to an unresolved V gene in checked studies; the others have no known cause. D and trimming were read from the DNA, whereas the V and J calls and clone size are those reported in that table. In this sample the table shows hundreds of thousands of clones, approximately 87% of which occur a single time. The ten largest make up roughly a tenth of the sample.

Study-wide findings and limitations: The quantity of clinical and demographic metadata differed by source and by participant and was supplied without curation.

Participants in the prospective study were enrolled through a virtual design, were aged roughly 18 to 90 years, and lived in roughly 24 United States geographic areas. In the prospective study, participants were assigned to cohorts based on the clinical history participants reported in a screening survey and a study questionnaire. Recovered participants in ImmuneRACE Cohort 3 were defined by two consecutive negative NP/OP PCR tests, clearance by a healthcare professional, or resolution of symptoms. In the prospective study, mobile phlebotomists collected whole blood, serum and a nasopharyngeal or oropharyngeal swab from each participant. Prospective study participants could optionally give additional blood draws and questionnaires over an approximately two-month period. Blood samples from the prospective study were shipped frozen or at room temperature prior to DNA extraction.

The TCR was taken from a woman between 50 and 59 years old who had recovered from COVID-19. Sequencing was done on a sample of PBMCs or T cells enriched from blood (not recorded which). The V and J segments used are TRBV19 and TRBJ2-7, with TRBD2 as a weak D call on 6 bases. The DNA sequence is TGTGCCAGTAGTTCCTCGCGGGGTGTCTCCTACGAGCAGTACTTC. This sequence encodes CASSSSRGVSYEQYF. With all but the CDR3 taken from the reference TRBV19 and TRBJ2-7 genes, the full variable domain is: DGGITQSPKYLFRKEGQNVTLSCEQNLNHDAMYWYRQDPGQGLRLIYYSQIVNDFQKGDIAEGYSVSREKKESFPLTVTSAQKNPTAFYLCASSSSRGVSYEQYFGPGTRLTVT.